This T cell receptor beta chain was sequenced for a study of beta chain features in type 1 diabetes. Study conclusions and caveats: VDJ junctions sequenced from type 1 diabetes patients showed fewer insertions and more deletions. Patients with Type 1 diabetes showed moderately but significantly shorter TCRB CDR3s in all four CD4+ subsets. Relative to healthy donors, patients appeared to have naive, central memory and Treg TCRB repertoires that were more similar.

Germline CDR1 SGHVS, CDR2 FQNEAQ. V dropped 8 bases and J dropped 7; count of bases not matched to a gene: 5. The CDR3 contains 13 residues. Only a few counts were recorded for this clone. Its antigen is currently unknown. Expressed TCRB transcripts were sequenced, since all the RNA that had been isolated was reverse transcribed. Produced via immunoSEQ multiplex PCR; TCRdb's table is partial and in-frame only. The sample includes around 300,000 clones, 12% to 15% of them seen just once. The sequence derives from a young man in good health. The V call is TRBV7-8, the J call TRBJ2-1, with 10 bases matching TRBD2. Sequencing input: central memory CD4+ T cells from blood. The CDR3 region is CASLAGESNEQFF. CDR3 bases: TGTGCCAGCCTAGCGGGAGAATCAAATGAGCAGTTCTTC. The whole variable domain, filled in from reference TRBV7-8 and TRBJ2-1, reads GAGVSQSPRYKVAKRGQDVALRCDPISGHVSLFWYQQALGQGPEFLTYFQNEAQLDKSGLPSDRFFAERPEGSVSTLKIQRTQQEDSAVYLCASLAGESNEQFFGPGTRLTVL.